The present TCR beta chain was sequenced within a study of blood T cell repertoires in COVID-19. Study context: Acute and convalescent COVID-19 specimens originated in the United States, Italy and Spain. In each case, the material was cDNA or gDNA derived from T cells, B-cell-depleted T cells, or PBMCs.

Measured with immunoSEQ multiplex PCR; TCRdb has only the in-frame clones, and not every one. The table shows some 260,000 clones, with 75% to 90% occurring only once. The CDR3 spans 13 residues. Trimming removed 10 bases at V and 5 bases at J, with 17 bases between. Germline V CDR1 and CDR2: LNHDA, SQIVND (reference sequence). The source of this sequence is a woman aged 70-85 years with COVID-19, enrolled during active disease. The sequenced sample was peripheral blood. V is TRBV19 and J is TRBJ2-5, with D possibly matching TRBD2 (6 bases). The CDR3 region is CATAGRTRETQYF. CDR3 bases: TGTGCCACGGCGGGGAGGACCCGGGAGACCCAGTACTTC.